The clone carrying this TCR beta chain was observed a few times. Its cognate antigen is unknown. This CDR3 is 14 amino acids long. Per the germline V gene, CDR1 is SGHDT and CDR2 is YYEEEE. This specimen comes from a study of beta chain features in type 1 diabetes. Broader study findings: In patients and controls equally, PCR might favor templates that are shorter. In the patient group, naive, central memory and Treg TCRB repertoires seemed more alike than in the healthy donor group. Patients with type 1 diabetes showed fewer VDJ junction insertions and more deletions.

As every portion of the isolated RNA was reverse transcribed, the sequencing read expressed TCRB transcripts. Naive, central memory and regulatory T cell samples averaged about 3.57 million immunoSEQ reads each. Only in-frame clones appear in the TCRdb table, and some are missing; sequencing was by immunoSEQ multiplex PCR. The table shows 250,000 to 350,000 clones, with 14% occurring only once. The receptor comes from a man aged 30-40 years in good health. Sequenced input: central memory CD4+ T cells from blood. This chain links TRBV5-6 with TRBJ2-5; D not resolved. The DNA end is more similar to TRBJ2-7, so the J call may be wrong. This CDR3 reads CASSYQDRSYEQYF. CDR3 DNA sequence: TGTGCCAGCAGCTACCAAGACCGCTCCTACGAGCAGTACTTC.